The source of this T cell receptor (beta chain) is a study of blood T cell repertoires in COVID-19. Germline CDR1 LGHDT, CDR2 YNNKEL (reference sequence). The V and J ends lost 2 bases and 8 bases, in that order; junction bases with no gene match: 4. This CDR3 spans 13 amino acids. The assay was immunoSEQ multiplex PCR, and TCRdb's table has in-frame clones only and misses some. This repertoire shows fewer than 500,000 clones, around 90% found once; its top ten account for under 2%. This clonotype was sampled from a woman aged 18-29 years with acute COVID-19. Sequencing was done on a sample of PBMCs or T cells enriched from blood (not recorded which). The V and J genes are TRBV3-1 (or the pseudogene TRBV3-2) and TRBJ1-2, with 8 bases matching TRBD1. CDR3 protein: CASSQQGALGYTF. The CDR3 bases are TGTGCCAGCAGCCAACAGGGGGCCTTAGGCTACACCTTC.